Below, one T cell receptor (beta chain) is given with its context. The antigen is unknown. Other DNA sequences in the sample encode the same CDR3. The CDR3 runs 13 residues. Per germline, CDR1 SNHLY and CDR2 FYNNEI. V was pared by 3 bases and J by 3 bases, with 6 bases between. These data originate in a study of CD8+ T cells in alopecia areata. General observations from the study: Shared TCR sequences were less clear between patients than in mice, possibly partly from HLA diversity.

In each case, RNA was isolated and then reverse transcribed into cDNA as the sequencing template. Method: immunoSEQ multiplex PCR; TCRdb's copy keeps in-frame clones and lacks some. The data show fewer than 200,000 clones, approximately 56% seen once. The sequencing used CD4+ T cells sorted from blood, collected at week 0. The V call is TRBV2, the J call TRBJ1-5, with no clear D. The receptor was isolated from a human donor with alopecia areata. CDR3 nucleotides: TGTGCCAGCAGTGAGGAGTCCAATCAGCCCCAGCATTTT. Its protein is CASSEESNQPQHF.